There are many counts of the clone carrying this T cell receptor (beta chain). Preparation of the TCRbeta library used unique molecular identifiers. TCRdb redid the calling of the PCR reads with MiXCR, one entry per CDR3 protein. The data show 550,000 to 600,000 distinct CDR3 sequences, approximately 22% seen once. The sample comes from a study of T-cell reconstitution after alpha-beta-depleted transplantation in children. Germline CDR1 SGHDT, CDR2 YYEEEE. This CDR3 is 14 amino acids long. V was pared by 4 bases and J by 4 bases, with 7 bases of the junction left unmatched. The material sequenced was PBMCs, mostly from graft donor cells, taken 360 days after TCRalphabeta/CD19-depleted stem cell transplant. The receptor was isolated from a boy younger than two who had a stem cell transplant for acute myeloid leukemia, so the T cells may come from the graft donor. The chain is built from TRBV5-6 and TRBJ2-5; TRBD1 matches 7 bases. CDR3 DNA: TGTGCCAGCAGCGAGGGACAGTGGAGAGAGACCCAGTACTTC. As protein: CASSEGQWRETQYF.